The present T cell receptor (beta chain) was sequenced within a study of identical twins. This CDR3 spans 15 amino acids. Per germline, CDR1 SGHRS and CDR2 YFSETQ. The V end lost 0 bases, the J end lost 9 bases, and 13 bases lay between the germline ends. TCRdb called the 5' RACE reads again in MiXCR, with one record for every CDR3 protein. The table lists 150,000 or so distinct CDR3 sequences, around 3.5% of them singletons. The sample taken for sequencing was memory T cells sorted from blood. The chain is built from TRBV5-1 and TRBJ1-6, with D maybe TRBD1 (6 bases). This clonotype originated in a man aged 18 to 30 in good health. The CDR3 DNA reads TGCGCCAGCAGCTTGGATGTTCAGGGGAGTTCACCCCTCCACTTT. Its protein is CASSLDVQGSSPLHF.